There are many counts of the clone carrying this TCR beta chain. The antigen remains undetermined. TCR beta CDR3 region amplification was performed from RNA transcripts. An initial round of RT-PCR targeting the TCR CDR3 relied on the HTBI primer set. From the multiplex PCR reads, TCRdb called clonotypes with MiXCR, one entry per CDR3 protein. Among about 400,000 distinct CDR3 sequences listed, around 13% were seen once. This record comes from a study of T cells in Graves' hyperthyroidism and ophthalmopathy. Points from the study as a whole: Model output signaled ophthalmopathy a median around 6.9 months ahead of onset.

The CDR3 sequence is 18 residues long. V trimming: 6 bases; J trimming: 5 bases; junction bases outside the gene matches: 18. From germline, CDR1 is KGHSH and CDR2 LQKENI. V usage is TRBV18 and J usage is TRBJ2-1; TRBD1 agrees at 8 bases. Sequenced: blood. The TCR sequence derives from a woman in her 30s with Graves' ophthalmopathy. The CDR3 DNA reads TGTGCCAGCTCTTGGACAGGGCGAAACTGGGGGGTAAACAATGAGCAGTTCTTC. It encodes CASSWTGRNWGVNNEQFF.